The T cell receptor beta chain under discussion was sequenced for a study of blood T cell repertoires in COVID-19. Overall study: The origin of the acute and convalescent COVID-19 samples was the United States, Italy and Spain. T cells, B-cell-depleted T cells, or PBMCs provided the cDNA or gDNA that served as material.

Per the original methods: Estimation of nucleated cell counts relied on the amplification of reference gene primers. Using immunoSEQ multiplex PCR, the repertoire was profiled, and TCRdb retains in-frame clones only, with some absent. The DNA gave D and trimming, while V, J and clone size come from that table. Of some 58,000 clones listed, 90% are singletons. This CDR3 is 12 amino acids long. Germline V gives CDR1 SNHLY, CDR2 FYNNEI. V gave up 4 bases and J gave up 7 bases, with 10 bases separating them. The V and J genes are TRBV2 and TRBJ1-1; D is perhaps TRBD1 (5 bases). The sequence was obtained from a man in his forties or fifties with acute or convalescent COVID-19. Sequencing input: peripheral blood. Here the CDR3 reads CASSADRNEAFF. CDR3 DNA: TGTGCCAGCAGTGCCGACAGAAATGAAGCTTTCTTT.